The rows below give T cell receptor beta chains drawn from one sample of a study of OX40 agonist ivuxolimab in advanced cancers. Sequencing used immunoSEQ multiplex PCR; TCRdb keeps in-frame clones, though not all of them. Of about 77,000 clones listed, around 86% were seen once; the top ten hold roughly 0.62%. The sequenced sample was CD4+ or CD8+ T cells sorted from blood, obtained in a trial of the OX40 agonist ivuxolimab. The receptors come from an adult with an advanced solid tumor such as melanoma, head and neck, liver or kidney cancer. CDR3s include the opening cysteine and the closing phenylalanine or tryptophan. Each record gives: V gene, CDR3 length, D gene, J gene, clone size, CDR3 DNA, CDR3 protein. A D gene is named only where the DNA matches it firmly. Clone size is given for some rows only: seen once, a few or many times, or a class if the clone is expanded.

>TRBV5-1|16|TRBD2|TRBJ2-5|NA
TGCGCCAGTAGCGGGGGGCAGATGGAAATAAAAGAGACCCAGTACTTC
CASSGGQMEIKETQYF
>TRBV4-2|14|NA|TRBJ2-5|NA
TGTGCCAGCAGCCAAGAGTGGGTTGGAGAGACCCAGTACTTC
CASSQEWVGETQYF
>TRBV18|17|NA|TRBJ1-5|NA
TGTGCCAGCTCACCCACCCGCGGGGGGGGCAACCATCAGCCCCAGCATTTT
CASSPTRGGGNHQPQHF
>TRBV9|13|NA|TRBJ1-3|NA
TGTGCCAGCAGCGTTGGGCTTAAAGATCCCATATATTTT
CASSVGLKDPIYF
>TRBV19|15|TRBD2|TRBJ2-2|NA
TGTGCCAGCACCGGGACTAGCGCCAACACCGGGGAGCTGTTTTTT
CASTGTSANTGELFF
>TRBV10-3|13|TRBD1|TRBJ1-3|few
TGTGCCATCAGGACAGGGGCTGGAAACACCATATATTTT
CAIRTGAGNTIYF
>TRBV29-1|14|TRBD2|TRBJ2-2|NA
TGCAGCGTCCGGGGCGGGGGTGGCACCGGGGAGCTGTTTTTT
CSVRGGGGTGELFF
>TRBV30|14|NA|TRBJ2-1|once
TGTGCCTGGAGTGTCGGCAGGGTGGACAATGAGCAGTTCTTC
CAWSVGRVDNEQFF
>TRBV7-2|16|NA|TRBJ1-5|NA
TGTGCCAGCAGCTTAGGGGGGTTAGGGTCTGGGCAGCCCCAGCATTTT
CASSLGGLGSGQPQHF
>TRBV30|15|NA|TRBJ1-3|NA
TGTGCCTGGACTCCATACCGGGGGGCTGGAAACACCATATATTTT
CAWTPYRGAGNTIYF
>TRBV4-3|16|TRBD1|TRBJ2-7|NA
TGCGCCAGCAGCCAAGATTGGAACAGGGGTTCCGACGAGCAGTACTTC
CASSQDWNRGSDEQYF
>TRBV4-3|17|TRBD1|TRBJ1-3|NA
TGCGCCAGCAGCCAGGTCCGGGACAGGGTCTTCGGAAACACCATATATTTT
CASSQVRDRVFGNTIYF
>TRBV12-2|19|NA|TRBJ1-2|NA
TGTGCAAGTCGCTTAGCGCTAAGCGTCCTGACAGGAGCCCCCGTAGGCTACACCTTC
CASRLALSVLTGAPVGYTF
>TRBV18|17|TRBD2|TRBJ2-7|NA
TGTGCCAGCTCTCTATACCCGGGACTAGCGGGGAAGTACGAGCAGTACTTC
CASSLYPGLAGKYEQYF
>TRBV2|12|NA|TRBJ2-5|NA
TGTGCCAGCAGTACAGGGGAGGGGACCCAGTACTTC
CASSTGEGTQYF
>TRBV7-9|16|TRBD1|TRBJ1-5|NA
TGTGCCAGCAGCCGGGACAGGGGTAATAGCAATCAGCCCCAGCATTTT
CASSRDRGNSNQPQHF
>TRBV6-6|15|NA|TRBJ2-3|NA
TGTGCCAGCAGTCCCCGGGACCCGTTTAGGGATACGCAGTATTTT
CASSPRDPFRDTQYF
>TRBV7-2|15|TRBD1|TRBJ2-2|NA
TGTGCCAGCAGCTTGGGACAGGGGGCCGTCGGGGAGCTGTTTTTT
CASSLGQGAVGELFF
>TRBV10-3|13|NA|TRBJ2-1|NA
TGTGCCATCAGTGAGTCGGTCACCGTCGAGCAGTTCTTC
CAISESVTVEQFF
>TRBV6-1|12|NA|TRBJ1-5|NA
TGTGCCAGCAGTGAATTGAGGCAGCCCCAGCATTTT
CASSELRQPQHF
>TRBV29-1|14|NA|TRBJ1-3|NA
TGCAGCGTTGAAGACCAACAGAAGGGAAACACCATATATTTT
CSVEDQQKGNTIYF
>TRBV29-1|14|NA|TRBJ1-1|once
TGCAGCGTTGACCGGGGGGTAAGAAGCACTGAAGCTTTCTTT
CSVDRGVRSTEAFF
>TRBV19|16|NA|TRBJ2-4|once
TGTGCCAGTAGTATGGCGGGGAGGACCGGGGGAAACATTCAGTACTTC
CASSMAGRTGGNIQYF
>TRBV20-1|10|NA|TRBJ2-5|few
TGCAGTGCTCGATCAGAGACCCAGTACTTC
CSARSETQYF
>TRBV5-1|16|TRBD1|TRBJ2-7|NA
TGCGCCAGCAGCTTGGCCGGGGGACAGGTTTCCTACGAGCAGTACTTC
CASSLAGGQVSYEQYF
>TRBV10-3|15|TRBD1|TRBJ2-7|NA
TGTGCCATCAGTCAGGGGGCGCGAAGAACTTACGAGCAGTACTTC
CAISQGARRTYEQYF
>TRBV5-1|14|NA|TRBJ1-2|NA
TGCGCCAGCAGCCGGGACTGGGAAGGGTATGGCTACACCTTC
CASSRDWEGYGYTF
>TRBV6-5|13|NA|TRBJ1-2|NA
TGTGCCAGCAGTTACTGGGGCAGGGAGGGCTACACCTTC
CASSYWGREGYTF
>TRBV4-2|15|TRBD1|TRBJ1-6|NA
TGTGCCAGCAGCCGGGACAGTAGGGATAATTCACCCCTCCACTTT
CASSRDSRDNSPLHF
>TRBV4-1|15|TRBD1|TRBJ2-5|NA
TGCGCCAGCAGCCAAGATGGGACAGGAGGAGAGACCCAGTACTTC
CASSQDGTGGETQYF
>TRBV5-1|14|NA|TRBJ2-7|NA
TGCGCCAGCAGCCCCAGCCGACCGCAGGGCGAGCAGTACTTC
CASSPSRPQGEQYF
>TRBV9|15|NA|TRBJ1-4|NA
TGTGCCAGCAGCGTAGGGGGACGGGTTAATGAAAAACTGTTTTTT
CASSVGGRVNEKLFF
>TRBV5-4|15|NA|TRBJ1-2|NA
TGTGCCAGCAGCCCTGGGGTTAGGCCGGTGGGTGGCTACACCTTC
CASSPGVRPVGGYTF
>TRBV7-9|17|TRBD1|TRBJ2-4|few
TGTGCCAGCAGCCCCTTGGAAGGGGGCCCCACGAGGAACATTCAGTACTTC
CASSPLEGGPTRNIQYF
>TRBV11-2|18|NA|TRBJ2-1|NA
TGTGCCAGCAGCTCCCCGACCTTGCGGGGGCGCTCCTACAATGAGCAGTTCTTC
CASSSPTLRGRSYNEQFF
>TRBV5-1|16|NA|TRBJ2-7|NA
TGCGCCAGCAGCCTCTTCCCCGGATCAGGCTCCTACGAGCAGTACTTC
CASSLFPGSGSYEQYF
>TRBV9|17|NA|TRBJ2-6|NA
TGTGCCAGCAGCGTAGGGTTCGGACGCTCTGGGGCCAACGTCCTGACTTTC
CASSVGFGRSGANVLTF
>TRBV18|15|NA|TRBJ2-2|NA
TGTGCCAGCTCTCCTATGACGGCCAGGACCGGGGAGCTGTTTTTT
CASSPMTARTGELFF
>TRBV9|15|NA|TRBJ2-1|NA
TGTGCCAGCAGCGTAGCGGGGGACCACTACAATGAGCAGTTCTTC
CASSVAGDHYNEQFF
>TRBV5-1|16|NA|TRBJ1-4|NA
TGCGCCAGCACCTTGGGGTCAGCAGGGACTAATGAAAAACTGTTTTTT
CASTLGSAGTNEKLFF
>TRBV10-3|14|TRBD2|TRBJ2-3|once
TGTGCCACCACTAGTAGCGGGGGGCAAGATACGCAGTATTTT
CATTSSGGQDTQYF
>TRBV11-2|12|NA|TRBJ1-2|NA
TGTGCCAGCAGCTTGGGTAACTATGGCTACACCTTC
CASSLGNYGYTF
>TRBV2|13|NA|TRBJ2-5|NA
TGTGCCAGCCACGGGAGCCGGCAAGAGACCCAGTACTTC
CASHGSRQETQYF
>TRBV18|16|TRBD2|TRBJ2-3|NA
TGTGCCAGCTCACGGGTAGCGGGGGCCGACATAGATACGCAGTATTTT
CASSRVAGADIDTQYF